This is a list of T cell receptor beta chains from one sample in a study of blood T cell repertoires in COVID-19. Libraries were prepared by immunoSEQ multiplex PCR; TCRdb keeps only in-frame clonotypes and omits some of them. Among more than 200,000 clones listed, 65% to 90% were seen once. The sample taken for sequencing was peripheral blood. The receptors come from a woman older than 75 with active or convalescent COVID-19. Each CDR3 is given with its conserved first and last residue. The order of the fields is D gene, J gene, V gene, clone size, CDR3 protein, CDR3 DNA. A D gene is named only where the DNA matches it firmly. Size values are once, few and many counts, or a class for expanded clones, and some rows have none.

>TRBD1|TRBJ1-5|TRBV28|few
CASSFGAGGLYWPQHF
TGTGCCAGCAGTTTTGGGGCAGGGGGACTGTATTGGCCCCAGCATTTT
>TRBD1|TRBJ1-1|TRBV7-8|-
CASSLGLTGVNTEAFF
TGTGCCAGCAGCTTAGGCCTAACAGGGGTGAACACTGAAGCTTTCTTT
>-|TRBJ2-1|TRBV13|-
CASSLGGVLRNNEQFF
TGTGCCAGCAGCTTAGGCGGTGTGTTGCGAAACAATGAGCAGTTCTTC
>-|TRBJ1-1|TRBV3-1/TRBV3-2|-
CASSQWGDTEAFF
TGTGCCAGCAGCCAGTGGGGGGACACTGAAGCTTTCTTT
>TRBD1|TRBJ1-2|TRBV5-1|once
CASSLVTGGSYGYTF
TGCGCCAGCAGCTTGGTGACAGGGGGAAGCTATGGCTACACCTTC
>-|TRBJ1-1|TRBV12-3/TRBV12-4|-
CASSLLGGTEAFF
TGTGCCAGCAGTTTATTAGGGGGCACTGAAGCTTTCTTT
>TRBD1|TRBJ2-1|TRBV12-5|-
CASARTSGQGIFNEQFF
TGTGCTAGTGCCCGCACCTCGGGACAGGGAATCTTCAATGAGCAGTTCTTC
>TRBD1|TRBJ1-4|TRBV25-1|-
CASSHPGQLNEKLFF
TGTGCCAGCAGTCATCCGGGACAGCTGAATGAAAAACTGTTTTTT
>-|TRBJ2-7|TRBV27|-
CASSLRKNSYEQYF
TGTGCCAGCAGCCTGAGGAAAAATTCCTACGAGCAGTACTTC
>-|TRBJ2-5|TRBV5-1|-
CASSLDGGRETQYF
TGCGCCAGCAGCTTGGATGGGGGGAGAGAGACCCAGTACTTC
>-|TRBJ1-4|TRBV5-4|few
CASSLGAMGAGGEKLFF
TGTGCCAGCAGCCTGGGGGCTATGGGGGCCGGTGGTGAAAAACTGTTTTTT
>TRBD1|TRBJ2-7|TRBV5-1|-
CASSWKDRGIYEQYF
TGCGCCAGCAGCTGGAAGGACAGGGGGATCTACGAGCAGTACTTC
>-|TRBJ2-5|TRBV14|once
CASSQFSGIQETQYF
TGTGCCAGCAGCCAATTCTCGGGGATCCAAGAGACCCAGTACTTC
>-|TRBJ2-3|TRBV20-1|-
CSARRDTQYF
TGCAGTGCTAGGAGGGATACGCAGTATTTT
>-|TRBJ1-6|TRBV7-9|-
CASSLAQGSGSPLHF
TGTGCCAGCAGCTTAGCGCAGGGGAGCGGTTCACCCCTCCACTTT
>TRBD1|TRBJ1-6|TRBV2|-
CASGQGARQGYSPLHF
TGTGCCAGCGGTCAGGGGGCGAGACAGGGGTATTCACCCCTCCACTTT
>TRBD1|TRBJ1-2|TRBV5-5|-
CASSLALQGAYGYGYTF
TGTGCCAGCAGCTTGGCATTGCAGGGGGCGTATGGCTATGGCTACACCTTC
>-|TRBJ1-6|TRBV6-6|-
CASTQQGNYSPLHF
TGTGCCAGCACCCAACAGGGAAATTATTCACCCCTCCACTTT
>-|TRBJ1-4|TRBV5-1|-
CASSYQDGSREKLFF
TGCGCCAGCAGCTACCAGGACGGGAGCCGCGAAAAACTGTTTTTT
>TRBD1|TRBJ1-4|TRBV5-1|-
CASSRGGRSEKLFF
TGCGCCAGCAGCAGAGGGGGCAGGAGTGAAAAACTGTTTTTT
>-|TRBJ1-1|TRBV27|few
CASSSTENTEAFF
TGTGCCAGCAGCTCGACAGAGAACACTGAAGCTTTCTTT
>-|TRBJ1-1|TRBV7-9|-
CASSLVKGGRAEAFF
TGTGCCAGCAGCTTAGTGAAAGGGGGTAGGGCTGAAGCTTTCTTT
>TRBD1|TRBJ1-1|TRBV18|-
CASSNRGSKGTEAFF
TGTGCCAGCTCAAACAGGGGATCTAAGGGCACTGAAGCTTTCTTT
>-|TRBJ1-1|TRBV20-1|-
CSASLPGTTEAFF
TGCAGTGCTAGTCTCCCGGGAACTACTGAAGCTTTCTTT
>TRBD1|TRBJ2-5|TRBV18|-
CASSRGQGTESETQYF
TGTGCCAGCTCACGGGGACAGGGGACGGAATCGGAGACCCAGTACTTC
>-|TRBJ2-5|TRBV2|-
CASSESWQQETQYF
TGTGCCAGCAGTGAGTCTTGGCAACAAGAGACCCAGTACTTC
>TRBD1|TRBJ1-3|TRBV5-5|-
CASSFQGAGNTIYF
TGTGCCAGCAGCTTTCAGGGGGCCGGAAACACCATATATTTT
>TRBD1|TRBJ1-1|TRBV3-1/TRBV3-2|-
CASSQDLTGGVGLAFF
TGTGCCAGCAGCCAAGACCTAACAGGGGGCGTAGGGCTAGCTTTCTTT
>-|TRBJ1-3|TRBV13|-
CASSLGADSGNTIYF
TGTGCCAGCAGCTTAGGGGCAGACTCTGGAAACACCATATATTTT
>TRBD2|TRBJ2-2|TRBV19|-
CASSPTSVPGELFF
TGTGCCAGTAGTCCGACTAGCGTACCCGGGGAGCTGTTTTTT
>-|TRBJ1-1|TRBV3-1/TRBV3-2|-
CASSHLGGGGYTEAFF
TGTGCCAGCAGCCATCTGGGGGGGGGCGGCTACACTGAAGCTTTCTTT
>-|TRBJ1-6|TRBV30|-
CAWSLGQPTSPLHF
TGTGCCTGGAGTTTAGGACAGCCGACTTCACCCCTCCACTTT
>-|TRBJ1-2|TRBV10-3|once
CAISEDQAGGYTF
TGTGCCATCAGTGAAGATCAGGCGGGTGGCTACACCTTC
>TRBD1|TRBJ1-2|TRBV11-2|-
CASSFDRGPHSFF
TGTGCCAGCAGCTTCGACAGGGGGCCCCACAGTTTTTTC
>-|TRBJ1-2|TRBV6-4|-
CASSGGENYGYTF
TGTGCCAGCAGTGGAGGAGAGAACTATGGCTACACCTTC
>-|TRBJ1-2|TRBV5-1|-
CASSLVRPGEYGYTF
TGCGCCAGCAGCTTGGTTCGTCCAGGGGAATATGGCTACACCTTC
>TRBD1|TRBJ1-1|TRBV27|-
CASSLGGQGARTEAFF
TGTGCCAGCAGTTTGGGGGGACAGGGGGCGCGGACTGAAGCTTTCTTT
>TRBD2|TRBJ2-3|TRBV5-1|-
CASSLGLAGDDTQYF
TGCGCCAGCAGCTTGGGGCTAGCGGGAGATGATACGCAGTATTTT
>-|TRBJ2-4|TRBV28|-
CASRSNSKNIQYF
TGTGCCAGCAGATCGAACTCCAAAAACATTCAGTACTTC
>-|TRBJ1-2|TRBV4-2|-
CASSQGWDSIYGYTF
TGTGCCAGCAGCCAAGGTTGGGACTCCATCTATGGCTACACCTTC
>TRBD1|TRBJ1-2|TRBV10-3|-
CAISEQGPGQVEFGYTF
TGTGCCATCAGTGAACAGGGGCCCGGACAGGTAGAGTTTGGCTACACCTTC
>-|TRBJ1-5|TRBV30|-
CAWAQGLGSNQPQHF
TGTGCCTGGGCTCAGGGCTTAGGTAGCAATCAGCCCCAGCATTTT
>TRBD1|TRBJ2-3|TRBV19|-
CASSRDRAGTDTQYF
TGTGCCAGTAGTAGGGACAGGGCAGGCACAGATACGCAGTATTTT
>TRBD1|TRBJ1-1|TRBV7-9|-
CASSLGGGEGTEAFF
TGTGCCAGCAGCTTAGGAGGGGGCGAGGGCACTGAAGCTTTCTTT
>-|TRBJ2-7|TRBV10-3|-
CAISESLDRNYEQYF
TGTGCCATCAGTGAATCGTTGGACAGAAACTACGAGCAGTACTTC
>TRBD2|TRBJ2-3|TRBV11-2|-
CASSFFGLAGGDTQYF
TGTGCCAGCAGCTTTTTCGGACTAGCGGGGGGAGATACGCAGTATTTT
>-|TRBJ1-6|TRBV19|-
CASRWREGINSPLHF
TGTGCCAGTCGCTGGCGGGAGGGCATAAATTCACCCCTCCACTTT
>TRBD1|TRBJ2-1|TRBV5-1|-
CASSAGQAYSYNEQFF
TGCGCCAGCAGTGCTGGACAGGCCTACTCCTACAATGAGCAGTTCTTC
>-|TRBJ2-3|TRBV5-1|-
CASSLVPGRKPDTQYF
TGCGCCAGCAGCTTGGTTCCGGGGAGAAAGCCAGATACGCAGTATTTT
>-|TRBJ2-1|TRBV24-1|few
CATSDTTSYEQFF
TGTGCCACCAGTGACACGACTAGTTATGAGCAGTTCTTC
>TRBD1|TRBJ1-5|TRBV19|-
CASRDRGPSNQPQHF
TGTGCCAGTCGAGACAGGGGGCCTAGCAATCAGCCCCAGCATTTT
>TRBD1|TRBJ1-1|TRBV5-6|-
CASSWDRGIGEAFF
TGTGCCAGCAGCTGGGACAGGGGGATTGGGGAAGCTTTCTTT
>-|TRBJ2-7|TRBV18|-
CASSPPASGQFYF
TGTGCCAGCTCACCACCGGCATCGGGACAATTCTACTTC
>TRBD1|TRBJ1-6|TRBV30|-
CAWQGARIAPLHF
TGTGCCTGGCAGGGGGCGCGAATTGCACCCCTCCACTTT
>-|TRBJ1-5|TRBV19|-
CASSAATGLNQPQHF
TGTGCCAGTAGTGCTGCGACAGGTCTGAATCAGCCCCAGCATTTT
>-|TRBJ1-6|TRBV28|-
CASSLWAGMGSPLHF
TGTGCCAGCAGTTTATGGGCGGGAATGGGTTCACCCCTCCACTTT
>TRBD2|TRBJ2-1|TRBV6-6|-
CASSYQRGGNEQFF
TGTGCCAGCAGTTACCAGCGGGGGGGCAATGAGCAGTTCTTC
>TRBD1|TRBJ1-2|TRBV5-4|-
CASSPDRGQGYGYTF
TGTGCCAGCAGCCCTGACAGGGGGCAAGGCTATGGCTACACCTTC
>-|TRBJ2-7|TRBV29-1|-
CSGQSSSGEQYF
TGCAGCGGACAATCCTCCTCGGGGGAGCAGTACTTC
>-|TRBJ2-1|TRBV5-1|few
CASSLGAGFHEQFF
TGCGCCAGCAGCTTGGGCGCAGGGTTCCATGAGCAGTTCTTC